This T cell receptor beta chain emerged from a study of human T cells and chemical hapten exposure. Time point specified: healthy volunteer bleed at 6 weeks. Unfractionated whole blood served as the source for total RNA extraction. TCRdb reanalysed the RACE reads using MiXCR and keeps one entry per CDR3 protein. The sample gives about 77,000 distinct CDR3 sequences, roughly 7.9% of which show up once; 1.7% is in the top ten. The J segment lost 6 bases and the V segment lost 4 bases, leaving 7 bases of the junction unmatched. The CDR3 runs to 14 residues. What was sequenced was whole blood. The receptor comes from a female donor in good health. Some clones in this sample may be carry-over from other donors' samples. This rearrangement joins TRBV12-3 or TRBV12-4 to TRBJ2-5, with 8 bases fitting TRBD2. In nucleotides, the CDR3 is TGTGCCAGCAGTTGGGGACTAGTGGAGAAGACCCAGTACTTC. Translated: CASSWGLVEKTQYF.